The 25 T cell receptor beta chains reported below all come from one sample, sequenced in a study of Graves' ophthalmopathy and Graves' hyperthyroidism (dated by TCRdb to the late 2010s). The reads were generated on an Illumina HiSeq 2000. For repertoire sequencing, the TCR beta CDR3 regions were amplified from RNA transcripts. HTBI primers and the Qiagen OneStep RT-PCR kit were used in a first-round RT-PCR, which was followed by a second-round multiplex PCR, size selection and purification. TCRdb reprocessing: public reads trimmed at Q25 with fastp, clones called with MiXCR, in-frame beta chains kept. Merged by CDR3 protein, the rows form single entries marked with the most common genes and DNA. The sample contains 650,000 to 900,000 distinct CDR3 sequences, approximately 40% of them found a single time. The ten largest clones capture about 40% of the sample. Sequencing used peripheral blood. The receptors derive from an adult man with Graves' ophthalmopathy.

As regards this clonotype: A read error is possible here, since a much larger clone lies one base away. The chain uses TRBV19 and TRBJ1-5; D remains unclear. The CDR3 contains 14 residues. Germline V CDR1 and CDR2: LNHDA, SQIVND (reference sequence). V lost 5 bases and J 7 bases, leaving 15 bases between the germline ends. This CDR3 is CASSSVTGRQPQHF. The CDR3 DNA sequence: TGTGCCAGTAGTTCAGTGACGGGTAGGCAGCCCCAGCATTTT. Complete variable domain (other parts from reference TRBV19 and TRBJ1-5): DGGITQSPKYLFRKEGQNVTLSCEQNLNHDAMYWYRQDPGQGLRLIYYSQIVNDFQKGDIAEGYSVSREKKESFPLTVTSAQKNPTAFYLCASSSVTGRQPQHFGDGTRLSIL.

The chain has TRBV12-3 or TRBV12-4 and TRBJ2-7, with 10 bases identical to TRBD2. This CDR3 comprises 17 residues. J lost 9 bases, V lost 7 bases, and 21 bases had no gene match. The CDR3 sequence: CASTLRGGGLAGGPQYF. The CDR3 nucleotides read TGTGCCAGCACCCTTAGGGGGGGCGGATTAGCGGGAGGCCCGCAGTACTTC.

This clonotype was seen more than once but under ten times. This chain joins TRBV2 and TRBJ2-7; no reliable D call. The V and J ends lost 6 bases and 4 bases respectively, with 10 bases between them. Germline CDR1 SNHLY, CDR2 FYNNEI. The CDR3 sequence is 12 residues long. CDR3 nucleotide sequence: TGTGCCAGCAGACAAGTCAGTTACGAGCAGTACTTC. Translation gives CASRQVSYEQYF.

This clonotype has ten or more counts. The chain joins TRBV29-1 to TRBJ1-1; D remains unclear. This CDR3 is built from 12 residues. Germline lookup yields CDR1 SQVTM and CDR2 ANQGSEA. V lost 2 bases to trimming and J lost 1 base, with 5 bases between them. CDR3: CSVEPGNTEAFF. The CDR3 DNA reads TGCAGCGTTGAACCGGGGAACACTGAAGCTTTCTTT.

V is TRBV20-1 and J is TRBJ1-5, with D possibly matching TRBD1 (6 bases). V was trimmed by 0 bases and J by 3 bases, leaving 12 bases between them. This CDR3 contains 15 residues. Germline V CDR1 and CDR2: DFQATT, SNEGSKA (reference sequence). CDR3 loop: CSAREGGRVNQPQHF. CDR3 bases: TGCAGTGCTAGAGAGGGGGGCAGGGTCAATCAGCCCCAGCATTTT.

The chain combines TRBV2 with TRBJ1-5, with D possibly matching TRBD1 (5 bases). The CDR3 spans 13 residues. The germline gives CDR1 SNHLY, CDR2 FYNNEI. The V end was cut by 5 bases, the J end by 11 bases, with 16 bases between. The DNA of the CDR3 is TGTGCCAGCAGTTCGTCCAGGGTCGAGACCCAGCATTTT. Its protein is CASSSSRVETQHF. Full variable domain (rest looked up from reference TRBV2 and TRBJ1-5): EPEVTQTPSHQVTQMGQEVILRCVPISNHLYFYWYRQILGQKVEFLVSFYNNEISEKSEIFDDQFSVERPDGSNFTLKIRSTKLEDSAMYFCASSSSRVETQHFGDGTRLSIL.

This clonotype appeared many times. This chain uses TRBV14 with TRBJ2-5, with D possibly matching TRBD2 (6 bases). This CDR3 contains 12 residues. V was trimmed by 2 bases and J by 5 bases, leaving 6 bases between them. Looked up from germline, CDR1 is SGHDN and CDR2 is FVKESK. The CDR3 DNA follows: TGTGCCAGCAGCCAAACTAGCGAGACCCAGTACTTC. Its translation is CASSQTSETQYF.

In this sample, this clonotype turned up once. The chain recombines TRBV2 with TRBJ1-1; D remains unclear. The length of the CDR3 is 15 residues. V was cut by 6 bases and J by 0 bases, with 14 bases left in between. Germline V CDR1 and CDR2: SNHLY, FYNNEI. The CDR3 spells CASRDLRQLNTEAFF. The CDR3 DNA is TGTGCCAGCAGAGACCTCAGGCAGTTGAACACTGAAGCTTTCTTT.

With respect to this clonotype: One junction end disagrees with the germline gene, perhaps due to a read error. This sequence joins TRBV25-1 and TRBJ2-2; possibly TRBD2 for D (6 bases). The CDR3 runs 14 residues. Per the germline V gene, CDR1 is MGHDK and CDR2 is SYGVNS. Here the CDR3 reads CTSMEGTNTGELFF. The DNA for the CDR3 is TGTACCAGCATGGAGGGTACCAACACCGGGGAGCTGTTTTTT.

The chain joins TRBV9 to TRBJ2-6, with a weak D call TRBD1 (5 bases). V was clipped by 4 bases and J by 0 bases, with 14 bases between them. The CDR3 is 17 amino acids. Germline CDR1 reads SGDLS; CDR2 reads YYNGEE. CDR3 residues: CASSPRRASSGANVLTF. The DNA for the CDR3 is TGTGCCAGCAGCCCCCGCAGGGCCTCCTCTGGGGCCAACGTCCTGACTTTC.

Only one count was recorded for this clonotype. The chain is built from TRBV9 and TRBJ1-5, with TRBD1 identical over 7 bases. Trimming removed 4 bases from V and 2 bases from J; junction bases left unmatched: 9. CDR1 is SGDLS, CDR2 YYNGEE, per germline. The CDR3 extends over 16 amino acids. CDR3 protein: CASSQTGESGNQPQHF. The CDR3 coding sequence is TGTGCCAGCAGCCAAACAGGGGAATCGGGCAATCAGCCCCAGCATTTT.

V is TRBV12-3 or TRBV12-4 and J is TRBJ2-7; D not resolved. The CDR3 is 13 amino acids. Trimming pared 5 bases from V and 5 bases from J, leaving 13 bases between. The CDR3: CASSTVGSDEQYF. CDR3 nucleotide sequence: TGTGCCAGCAGTACTGTGGGGTCCGACGAGCAGTACTTC.

This clonotype was picked up a small number of times. This chain joins TRBV5-5 and TRBJ2-7, with D possibly being TRBD1 or TRBD2 (6 bases each). CDR3 length: 15 residues. The ends were cut back, 4 bases at V and 2 bases at J, with 16 bases in the middle. CDR1 is SGHKS and CDR2 is YYEKEE in the germline V gene (reference sequence). The CDR3 DNA is TGTGCCAGCAGCGTCACAGGGACTGGAGCCTACGAGCAGTACTTC. As protein: CASSVTGTGAYEQYF.

Comment on this clonotype: A read error may account for a junction end that differs from germline. CDR3 region: CASSSENKNTGELFF. CDR3 nucleotides: TGCGCCAGCAGCTCAGAAAACAAGAACACCGGGGAGCTGTTTTTT. V gene TRBV7-9 combines with J gene TRBJ2-2; D is undetermined. The CDR3 totals 15 residues. The germline CDR1 and CDR2 sequences are SEHNR and FQNEAQ (reference sequence).

This chain connects TRBV20-1 to TRBJ2-7; TRBD1 agrees at 11 bases. This CDR3 has 18 residues. Germline CDR1 and CDR2: DFQATT and SNEGSKA (reference sequence). Unmatched junction bases numbered 18, after V lost 2 bases and J lost 6 bases. Here the CDR3 DNA reads TGCAGTGCTAGACAATGGGGGACAGGGGGGACGGAACTAGGCGAGCAGTACTTC. It is translated as CSARQWGTGGTELGEQYF.

The rearrangement joins TRBV19 to TRBJ1-1; 7 nucleotides align to TRBD1. There are 14 residues in the CDR3. CDR1 is LNHDA and CDR2 is SQIVND in the germline V gene (reference sequence). V gave up 5 bases and J gave up 2 bases; unmatched junction bases: 5. The CDR3 DNA sequence: TGTGCCAGTAGTGTGGACAGGATTAACACTGAAGCTTTCTTT. Encoded protein: CASSVDRINTEAFF.

This clonotype was seen more than once but under ten times. Compared with germline, one end of the junction differs, possibly owing to a read error. The J gene is TRBJ1-5, the V gene TRBV10-3; maybe TRBD1 (5 bases). In germline, CDR1 is ENHRY, CDR2 SYGVKD. The CDR3 length is 16 residues. The DNA of the CDR3 is TGTGCCAGCAGTGAAACGCAGCAGGGTGGAGGTCAGCCCCAGCATTTT. Its translation is CASSETQQGGGQPQHF.

This chain uses TRBV7-9 with TRBJ2-7; D possibly corresponds to TRBD1 (6 bases). The germline V gene encodes CDR1 SEHNR and CDR2 FQNEAQ (reference sequence). Deletions cut 6 bases from V and 2 bases from J, with 20 bases between. This CDR3 is 16 amino acids long. The CDR3 nucleotides are TGTGCCAGCAGTTTCTTCGGTGGCCAGGGGACCTACGAGCAGTACTTC. As protein: CASSFFGGQGTYEQYF.

The CDR3 nucleotides read TGCAGCGTTCGGGACAGGGGGCGTAGCTATGGCTACACCTTC. It is translated as CSVRDRGRSYGYTF. The rearrangement uses TRBV29-1 and TRBJ1-2, with 12 bases matching TRBD1. Germline trimming cut 5 bases from V and 4 bases from J; bases unmatched to any gene: 5. This CDR3 comprises 14 residues. Germline loops: CDR1 SQVTM, CDR2 ANQGSEA.

The V and J genes are TRBV10-3 and TRBJ1-3, with D possibly being TRBD1 (6 bases). This CDR3 is 16 amino acids long. In germline, CDR1 is ENHRY, CDR2 SYGVKD. The V end was cut by 7 bases, the J end by 2 bases, with 18 bases between. CDR3 nucleotide sequence: TGTGCCATCACCCCCCTCTACAGGGATACTGGAAACACCATATATTTT. Residues: CAITPLYRDTGNTIYF.

This clonotype showed up many times. The genes are TRBV7-9 and TRBJ1-4; 7 bases fit TRBD1. The CDR3 runs 14 residues. Germline assignment: CDR1 SEHNR and CDR2 FQNEAQ (reference sequence). V trimming: 3 bases; J trimming: 7 bases; junction bases outside the gene matches: 5. The CDR3 nucleotides read TGTGCCAGCAGCTTTGACAGGGTTGTTGAAAAACTGTTTTTT. This sequence encodes CASSFDRVVEKLFF.

As concerns this clonotype: Being one base from a much bigger clone, this may be a read error. This chain uses TRBV7-9 with TRBJ1-4, with a tentative D call TRBD1 (5 bases). Germline CDR1 SEHNR, CDR2 FQNEAQ (reference sequence). The V and J ends lost 1 base and 4 bases respectively, with 10 bases between them. This CDR3 has 15 amino acids. The CDR3 DNA follows: TGTGCCAGCAGCTTAGGCAGGGCGGATAATGAAAAACTGTTTTTT. It translates to CASSLGRADNEKLFF. The entire variable domain, with the rest obtained from reference TRBV7-9 and TRBJ1-4, is as follows: DTGVSQNPRHKITKRGQNVTFRCDPISEHNRLYWYRQTLGQGPEFLTYFQNEAQLEKSRLLSDRFSAERPKGSFSTLEIQRTEQGDSAMYLCASSLGRADNEKLFFGSGTQLSVL.

The chain employs TRBV10-3 and TRBJ1-1; D uncertain. There are 13 residues in the CDR3. Germline CDR1 and CDR2: ENHRY and SYGVKD. V lost 2 bases and J 3 bases, leaving 7 bases between the germline ends. The CDR3 spells CAISERSDTEAFF. The CDR3 DNA reads TGTGCCATCAGTGAGAGGTCGGACACTGAAGCTTTCTTT.

The chain combines TRBV16 with TRBJ1-1, with D possibly matching TRBD1 (5 bases). The CDR3 totals 15 residues. Germline CDR1 is KGHSY and CDR2 is FQNENV. V was trimmed by 4 bases and J by 3 bases, leaving 15 bases between them. The CDR3 DNA follows: TGTGCCAGCAGCCCGGGGGGGACTCTGGACACTGAAGCTTTCTTT. This translates into CASSPGGTLDTEAFF.

This clonotype was recorded many times. V usage is TRBV20-1 and J usage is TRBJ2-5, with TRBD2 matching 7 bases. With V trimmed by 6 bases and J by 5 bases, 18 bases remained unmatched. CDR1 is DFQATT, CDR2 SNEGSKA, per germline (reference sequence). The CDR3 totals 16 residues. CDR3 nucleotide sequence: TGCAGTGCCACTATTGCCCTCAGACTAGCATCGGAGACCCAGTACTTC. Translated, it gives CSATIALRLASETQYF.